These T cell receptor beta chains were read from a single sample in a study of T cells after posttransplantation cyclophosphamide. Profiled with immunoSEQ multiplex PCR; TCRdb holds only in-frame clones, not every one. Singletons are absent from the sample, which has 6,500 to 8,000 clones. Sample: PBMCs, taken about 14 weeks after allogeneic stem cell transplant with posttransplant cyclophosphamide. These receptors all stem from a female patient in her 60s who received an allogeneic stem cell transplant from an unrelated donor, was CMV-positive, and had acute GVHD only. Some T cells may have come from the graft donor. The CDR3 runs from the conserved cysteine through the conserved F or W. The D gene is left open where the match is weak. Clone sizes are given selectively: once, few, many, or a class where the clone is expanded.

TRBV7-9	medium-sized	TRBJ1-4	.	TGTGCCAGCAGCTCGCCAGTTAGCAGGGGTGAAAAACTGTTTTTT	CASSSPVSRGEKLFF
TRBV5-1	many	TRBJ2-3	TRBD2	TGCGCCAGCAGCTTGAGTAGCGGGGGGGCCGGGGATACGCAGTATTTT	CASSLSSGGAGDTQYF
TRBV7-2	many	TRBJ1-6	TRBD1	TGTGCCAGCAGCGTAAGACAGGGTAGTAATTCACCCCTCCACTTT	CASSVRQGSNSPLHF
TRBV5-1	few	TRBJ2-3	.	TGCGCCAGCAAGGCGGGGGATACGCAGTATTTT	CASKAGDTQYF
TRBV11-1	many	TRBJ2-7	.	TGTGCCAGCAGCTTAGGGCCTACTAGCTCCTACGAGCAGTACTTC	CASSLGPTSSYEQYF
TRBV4-1	few	TRBJ2-5	.	TGCGCCAGCAGCCAAGTGGGGGGTCAAGAGACCCAGTACTTC	CASSQVGGQETQYF
TRBV30	few	TRBJ2-1	.	TGTGCCTGGAGGGTTCTAGCGAGCCCCTACAATGAGCAGTTCTTC	CAWRVLASPYNEQFF
TRBV5-8	medium-sized	TRBJ1-3	TRBD1	TGTGCCAGCAGCCGCCGGACAGGGAGAAGCTCTGGAAACACCATATATTTT	CASSRRTGRSSGNTIYF
TRBV12-3/TRBV12-4	few	TRBJ2-5	TRBD1	TGTGCCAGCAGTTTCCGGACAGGGGGCGCGGAGACCCAGTACTTC	CASSFRTGGAETQYF
TRBV5-1	many	TRBJ1-1	.	TGCGCCAGCAGCTCGCCGGATCGCGGCACTGAAGCTTTCTTT	CASSSPDRGTEAFF
TRBV5-1	many	TRBJ1-4	.	TGCGCCAGCAGCTCTGAAGGGGGTAATGAAAAACTGTTTTTT	CASSSEGGNEKLFF
TRBV6-2/TRBV6-3	medium-sized	TRBJ2-1	TRBD2	TGTGCCAGCAGTTACCCAGTGGGCGGGAGGGCCGGGGTCTACAATGAGCAGTTCTTC	CASSYPVGGRAGVYNEQFF
TRBV9	few	TRBJ2-3	.	TGTGCCAGCAGCGCGTCCCTAATCACTAGCACAGATACGCAGTATTTT	CASSASLITSTDTQYF
TRBV7-9	many	TRBJ2-1	.	TGTGCCAGCAGCCCAACTAGCTTCTCCTACAATGAGCAGTTCTTC	CASSPTSFSYNEQFF
TRBV5-5	many	TRBJ1-1	TRBD1	TGTGCCAGCACCCCCGGGACAGGGGCGGAGACTGAAGCTTTCTTT	CASTPGTGAETEAFF
TRBV12-3/TRBV12-4	many	TRBJ2-1	TRBD1	TGTGCCAGCAGTAGGGACAGGGGGCTTGTGGCCTATGCGGATGAGCAGTTCTTC	CASSRDRGLVAYADEQFF
TRBV27	many	TRBJ1-4	.	TGTGCCAGCAGTGCCGCGGGGTATAATGAAAAACTGTTTTTT	CASSAAGYNEKLFF
TRBV7-6	many	TRBJ2-7	TRBD2	TGTGCCAGCAGCGTAGGGACTAGCGGTTACTCCTACGAGCAGTACTTC	CASSVGTSGYSYEQYF
TRBV11-2	medium-sized	TRBJ2-5	.	TGTGCCAGCAGCTTAGTCGGAGAGACCCAGTACTTC	CASSLVGETQYF
TRBV7-8	many	TRBJ2-1	TRBD2	TGTGCCAGCAGCTTAGCGCAAGTACGCGGGAGCTCCTACAATGAGCAGTTCTTC	CASSLAQVRGSSYNEQFF
TRBV7-9	many	TRBJ1-1	.	TGTGCCAGCAAGGCAGGGGAGGTGAACACTGAAGCTTTCTTT	CASKAGEVNTEAFF
TRBV28	.	TRBJ2-1	TRBD2	TGTGCCAGCAGAAAGGGACTAGCGGGAAACAATGAGCAGTTCTTC	CASRKGLAGNNEQFF
TRBV6-1	many	TRBJ2-2	TRBD1	TGTGCCAGCAGCACTAGGACAGGGAACACCGGGGAGCTGTTTTTT	CASSTRTGNTGELFF
TRBV19	medium-sized	TRBJ1-5	TRBD1	TGTGCCAGTAGTGGACAGGTCAATCAGCCCCAGCATTTT	CASSGQVNQPQHF
TRBV6-6	many	TRBJ2-5	TRBD1	TGTGCCAGCAGCGGACAGGGGGTGGGGACCCAGTACTTC	CASSGQGVGTQYF